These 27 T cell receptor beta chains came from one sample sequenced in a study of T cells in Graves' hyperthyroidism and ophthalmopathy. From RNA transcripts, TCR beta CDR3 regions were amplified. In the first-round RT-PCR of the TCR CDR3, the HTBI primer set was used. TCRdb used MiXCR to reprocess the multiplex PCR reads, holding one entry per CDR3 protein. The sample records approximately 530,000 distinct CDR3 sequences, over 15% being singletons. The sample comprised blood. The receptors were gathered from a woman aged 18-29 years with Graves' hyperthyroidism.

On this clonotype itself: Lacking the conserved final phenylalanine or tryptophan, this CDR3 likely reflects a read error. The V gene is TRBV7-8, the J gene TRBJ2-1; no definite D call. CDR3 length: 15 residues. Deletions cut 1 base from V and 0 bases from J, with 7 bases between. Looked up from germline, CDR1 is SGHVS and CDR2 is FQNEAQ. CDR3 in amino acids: CASSLGISSYNEQFL. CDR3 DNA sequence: TGTGCCAGCAGCTTAGGAATAAGCTCCTACAATGAGCAGTTCCTC.

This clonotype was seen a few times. The DNA for the CDR3 is TGTGCCAGCAGTAAAGTGGCGGGTTTGGGGACAGATACGCAGTATTTT. Its protein product is CASSKVAGLGTDTQYF. The chain employs TRBV27 and TRBJ2-3, with D possibly matching TRBD2 (5 bases). The CDR3 extends over 16 amino acids. V was cut by 5 bases and J by 3 bases, with 18 bases left in between. From germline, CDR1 is MNHEY and CDR2 SMNVEV (reference sequence).

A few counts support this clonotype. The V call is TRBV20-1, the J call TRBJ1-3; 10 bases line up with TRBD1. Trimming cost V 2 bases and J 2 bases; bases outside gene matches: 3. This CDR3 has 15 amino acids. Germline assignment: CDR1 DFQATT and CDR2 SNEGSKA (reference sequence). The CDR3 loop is CSARKDRGPGNTIYF. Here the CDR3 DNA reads TGCAGTGCTAGAAAAGACAGGGGGCCTGGAAACACCATATATTTT.

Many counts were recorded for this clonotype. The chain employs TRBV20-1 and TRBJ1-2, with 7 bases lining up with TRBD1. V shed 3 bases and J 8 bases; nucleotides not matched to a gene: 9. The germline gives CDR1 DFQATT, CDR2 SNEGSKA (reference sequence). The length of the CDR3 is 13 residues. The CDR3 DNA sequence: TGCAGTGCTAGCAACAGGGGCTGGGGAGGCTACACCTTC. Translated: CSASNRGWGGYTF.

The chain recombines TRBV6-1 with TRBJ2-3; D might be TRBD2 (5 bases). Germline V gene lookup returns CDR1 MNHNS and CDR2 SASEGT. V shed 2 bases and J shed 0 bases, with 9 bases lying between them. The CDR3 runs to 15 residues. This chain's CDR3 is CASSENPGSTDTQYF. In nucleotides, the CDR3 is TGTGCCAGCAGTGAAAATCCGGGGAGCACAGATACGCAGTATTTT.

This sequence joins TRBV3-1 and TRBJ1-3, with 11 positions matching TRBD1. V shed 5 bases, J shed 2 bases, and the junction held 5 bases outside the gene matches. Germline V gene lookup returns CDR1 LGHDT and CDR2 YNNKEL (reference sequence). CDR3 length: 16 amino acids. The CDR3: CASSLDRGPAGNTIYF. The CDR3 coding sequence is TGTGCCAGCAGCTTGGACAGGGGGCCAGCTGGAAACACCATATATTTT. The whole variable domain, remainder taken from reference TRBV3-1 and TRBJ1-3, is DTAVSQTPKYLVTQMGNDKSIKCEQNLGHDTMYWYKQDSKKFLKIMFSYNNKELIINETVPNRFSPKSPDKAHLNLHINSLELGDSAVYFCASSLDRGPAGNTIYFGEGSWLTVV.

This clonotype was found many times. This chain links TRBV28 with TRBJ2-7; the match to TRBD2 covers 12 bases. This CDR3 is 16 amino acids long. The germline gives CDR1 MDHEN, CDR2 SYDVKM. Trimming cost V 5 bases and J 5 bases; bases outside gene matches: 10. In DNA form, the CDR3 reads TGTGCCAGCAGTCCGACCGGGACTAGCGGGTTCAACGAGCAGTACTTC. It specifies CASSPTGTSGFNEQYF.

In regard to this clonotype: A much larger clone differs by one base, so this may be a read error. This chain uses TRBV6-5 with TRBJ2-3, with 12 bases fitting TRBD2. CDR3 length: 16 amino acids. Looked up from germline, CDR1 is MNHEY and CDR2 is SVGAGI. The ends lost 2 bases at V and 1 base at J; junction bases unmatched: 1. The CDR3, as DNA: TGTGCCAGCAGTTACAGGACTAGCGGGGGCACAGATACGCAGTATTTT. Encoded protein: CASSYRTSGGTDTQYF.

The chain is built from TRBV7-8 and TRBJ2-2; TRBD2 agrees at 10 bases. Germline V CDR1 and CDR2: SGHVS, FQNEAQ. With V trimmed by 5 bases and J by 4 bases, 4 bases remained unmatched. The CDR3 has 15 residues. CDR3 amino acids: CASSHRTSGTGELFF. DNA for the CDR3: TGTGCCAGCAGCCACCGGACTAGCGGCACCGGGGAGCTGTTTTTT.

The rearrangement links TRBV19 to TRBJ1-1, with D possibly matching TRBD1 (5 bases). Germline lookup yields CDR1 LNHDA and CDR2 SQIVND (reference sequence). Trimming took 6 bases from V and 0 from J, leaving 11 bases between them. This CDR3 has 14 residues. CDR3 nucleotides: TGTGCCAGTAGCAACCTCAGGGTGAACACTGAAGCTTTCTTT. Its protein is CASSNLRVNTEAFF. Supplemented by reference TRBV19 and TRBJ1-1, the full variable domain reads DGGITQSPKYLFRKEGQNVTLSCEQNLNHDAMYWYRQDPGQGLRLIYYSQIVNDFQKGDIAEGYSVSREKKESFPLTVTSAQKNPTAFYLCASSNLRVNTEAFFGQGTRLTVV.

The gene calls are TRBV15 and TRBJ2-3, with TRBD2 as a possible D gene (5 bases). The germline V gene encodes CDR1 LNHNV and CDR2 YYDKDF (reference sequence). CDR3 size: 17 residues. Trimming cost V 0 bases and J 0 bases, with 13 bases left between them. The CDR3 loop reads CATSRESSQISTDTQYF. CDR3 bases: TGTGCCACCAGCAGAGAGTCTAGCCAAATTAGCACAGATACGCAGTATTTT.

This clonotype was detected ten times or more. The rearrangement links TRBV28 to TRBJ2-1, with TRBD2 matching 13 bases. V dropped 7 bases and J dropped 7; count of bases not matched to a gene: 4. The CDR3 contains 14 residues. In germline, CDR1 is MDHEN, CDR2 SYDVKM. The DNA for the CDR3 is TGTGCCAGCATCGGGACTAGCGGGATAAATGAGCAGTTCTTC. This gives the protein CASIGTSGINEQFF.

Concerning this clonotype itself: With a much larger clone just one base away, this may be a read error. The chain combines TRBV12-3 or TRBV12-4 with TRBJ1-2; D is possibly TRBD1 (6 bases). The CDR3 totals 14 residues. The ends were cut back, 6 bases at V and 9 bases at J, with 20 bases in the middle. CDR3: CASSPEGGLGSYTF. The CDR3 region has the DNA TGTGCCAGCAGCCCTGAGGGGGGCTTGGGTAGCTACACCTTC.

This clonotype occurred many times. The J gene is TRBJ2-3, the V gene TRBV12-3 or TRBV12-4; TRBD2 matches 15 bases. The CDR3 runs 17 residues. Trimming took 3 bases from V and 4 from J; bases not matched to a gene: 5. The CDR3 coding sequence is TGTGCCAGCAGTTTCCCCAGGACTAGCGGGAGGGCAGATACGCAGTATTTT. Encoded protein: CASSFPRTSGRADTQYF.

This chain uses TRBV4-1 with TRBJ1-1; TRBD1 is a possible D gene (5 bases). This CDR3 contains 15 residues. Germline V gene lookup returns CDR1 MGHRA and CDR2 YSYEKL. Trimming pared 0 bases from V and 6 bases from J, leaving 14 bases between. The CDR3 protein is CASSQDTGDYPEAFF. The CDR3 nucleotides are TGCGCCAGCAGCCAAGATACGGGGGATTACCCTGAAGCTTTCTTT.

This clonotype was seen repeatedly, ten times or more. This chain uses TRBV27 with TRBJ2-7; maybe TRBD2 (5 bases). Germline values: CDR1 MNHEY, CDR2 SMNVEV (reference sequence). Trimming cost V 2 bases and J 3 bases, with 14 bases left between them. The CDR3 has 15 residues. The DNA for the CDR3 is TGTGCCAGCAGTTTAAGACCTTTCGGGATCTACGAGCAGTACTTC. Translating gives CASSLRPFGIYEQYF.

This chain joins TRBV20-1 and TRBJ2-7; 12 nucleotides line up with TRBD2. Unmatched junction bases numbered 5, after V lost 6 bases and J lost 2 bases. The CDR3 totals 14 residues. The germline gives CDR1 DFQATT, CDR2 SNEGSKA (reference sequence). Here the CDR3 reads CSAGLAGRTYEQYF. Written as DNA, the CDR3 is TGCAGTGCCGGACTAGCGGGACGTACCTACGAGCAGTACTTC.

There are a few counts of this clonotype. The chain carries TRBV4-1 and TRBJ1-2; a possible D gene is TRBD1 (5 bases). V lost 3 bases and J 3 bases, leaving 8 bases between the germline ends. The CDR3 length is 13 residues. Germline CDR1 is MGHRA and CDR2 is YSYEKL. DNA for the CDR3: TGCGCCAGCAGCCAGGGGGACTACTATGGCTACACCTTC. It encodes CASSQGDYYGYTF.

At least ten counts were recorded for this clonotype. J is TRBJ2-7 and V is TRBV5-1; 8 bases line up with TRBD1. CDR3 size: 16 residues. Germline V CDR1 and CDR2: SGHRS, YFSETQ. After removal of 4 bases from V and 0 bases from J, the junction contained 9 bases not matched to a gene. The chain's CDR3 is CASSPTGTGLSYEQYF. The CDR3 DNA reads TGCGCCAGCAGCCCAACCGGGACAGGCCTCTCCTACGAGCAGTACTTC.

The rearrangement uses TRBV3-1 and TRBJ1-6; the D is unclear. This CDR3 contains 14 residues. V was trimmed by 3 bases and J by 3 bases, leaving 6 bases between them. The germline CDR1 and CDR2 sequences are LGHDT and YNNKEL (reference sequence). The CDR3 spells CASSQGVYNSPLHF. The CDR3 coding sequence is TGTGCCAGCAGCCAGGGCGTCTATAATTCACCCCTCCACTTT.

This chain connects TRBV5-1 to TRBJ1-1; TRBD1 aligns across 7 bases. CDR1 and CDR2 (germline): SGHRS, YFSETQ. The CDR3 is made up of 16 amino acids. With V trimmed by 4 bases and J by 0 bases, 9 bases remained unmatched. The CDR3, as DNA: TGCGCCAGCAGCACAGAGCCGGGACAGATGAACACTGAAGCTTTCTTT. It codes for CASSTEPGQMNTEAFF.

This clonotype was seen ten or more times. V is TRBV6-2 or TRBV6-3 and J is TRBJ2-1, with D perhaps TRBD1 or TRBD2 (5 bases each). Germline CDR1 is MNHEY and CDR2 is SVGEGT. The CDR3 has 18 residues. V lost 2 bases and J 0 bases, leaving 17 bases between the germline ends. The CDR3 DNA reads TGTGCCAGCAGTTACCGGCGCCAGTCAGGGAGCTCCTACAATGAGCAGTTCTTC. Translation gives CASSYRRQSGSSYNEQFF.

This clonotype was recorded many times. CDR3 sequence: CASSILPGGTYEQYF. In DNA form, the CDR3 reads TGTGCCAGTAGTATTCTCCCAGGGGGCACCTACGAGCAGTACTTC. This chain connects TRBV19 to TRBJ2-7; 8 bases match TRBD1. This CDR3 comprises 15 residues. Germline CDR1 is LNHDA and CDR2 is SQIVND (reference sequence). J gave up 2 bases and V 3 bases, and 6 bases lay outside the gene matches.

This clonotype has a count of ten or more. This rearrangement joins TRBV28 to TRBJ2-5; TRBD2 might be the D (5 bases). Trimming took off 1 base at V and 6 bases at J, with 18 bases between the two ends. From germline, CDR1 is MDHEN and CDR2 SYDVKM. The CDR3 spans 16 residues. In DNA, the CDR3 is TGTGCCAGCAGTTTATACGAGGGTTCGGATCAACAGACCCAGTACTTC. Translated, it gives CASSLYEGSDQQTQYF.

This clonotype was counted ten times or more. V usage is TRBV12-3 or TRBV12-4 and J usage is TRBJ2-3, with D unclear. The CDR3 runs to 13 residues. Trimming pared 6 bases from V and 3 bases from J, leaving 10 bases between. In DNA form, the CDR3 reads TGTGCCAGCAGGCTAAGTTTAACAGATACGCAGTATTTT. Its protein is CASRLSLTDTQYF.

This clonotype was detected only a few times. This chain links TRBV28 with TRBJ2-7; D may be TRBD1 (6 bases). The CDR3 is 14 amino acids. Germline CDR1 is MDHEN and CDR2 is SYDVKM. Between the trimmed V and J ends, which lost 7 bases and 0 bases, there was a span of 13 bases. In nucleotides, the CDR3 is TGTGCCAGCACGGTAACAGGGACCTCCTACGAGCAGTACTTC. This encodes CASTVTGTSYEQYF.

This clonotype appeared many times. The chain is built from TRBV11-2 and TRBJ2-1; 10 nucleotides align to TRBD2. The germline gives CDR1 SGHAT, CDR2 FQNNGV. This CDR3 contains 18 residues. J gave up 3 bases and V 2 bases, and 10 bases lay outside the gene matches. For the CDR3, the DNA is TGTGCCAGCAGCTTAACCAGAGCTAGCGGGAGTTTCTACAATGAGCAGTTCTTC. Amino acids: CASSLTRASGSFYNEQFF.